These T cell receptor beta chains were read from a single sample in a study of T cells in Graves' hyperthyroidism and ophthalmopathy. TCRdb redid the calling of the multiplex PCR reads with MiXCR, one entry per CDR3 protein. Altogether around 280,000 distinct CDR3 sequences are present, about an eighth being singletons, with the ten largest covering 7% to 8.5%. Input material: blood. The receptors shown here come from a woman in her twenties or thirties with Graves' hyperthyroidism that later progressed to Graves' ophthalmopathy. The CDR3 runs from the conserved cysteine through the conserved F or W.

j_gene: TRBJ2-7
len: 14
v_gene: TRBV28
CDR3aa: CASSSNQGAIEQYF

j_gene: TRBJ1-5
len: 12
v_gene: TRBV25-1
CDR3aa: CASSESNQPQHF

j_gene: TRBJ2-5
len: 13
v_gene: TRBV7-2
CDR3aa: CASSYGSQETQYF

j_gene: TRBJ2-7
len: 15
v_gene: TRBV6-2/TRBV6-3
CDR3aa: CASSPVAGGLREQYF

j_gene: TRBJ1-5
len: 15
v_gene: TRBV27
CDR3aa: CASRPGQISNQPQHF

j_gene: TRBJ2-1
len: 17
v_gene: TRBV10-3
CDR3aa: CAISESGLASSYNEQFF

j_gene: TRBJ2-7
len: 14
v_gene: TRBV10-2
CDR3aa: CASSRGGGRYEQYF

j_gene: TRBJ1-1
len: 11
v_gene: TRBV28
CDR3aa: CASSFDTEAFF

j_gene: TRBJ2-7
len: 13
v_gene: TRBV27
CDR3aa: CASSYETSAEQYF

j_gene: TRBJ2-7
len: 16
v_gene: TRBV3-1
CDR3aa: CASSQGLADLSYEQYF

j_gene: TRBJ2-1
len: 15
v_gene: TRBV20-1
CDR3aa: CSARDGLADYNEQFF

j_gene: TRBJ2-3
len: 15
v_gene: TRBV20-1
CDR3aa: CSARQITFSTDTQYF

j_gene: TRBJ2-3
len: 15
v_gene: TRBV5-1
CDR3aa: CASSPRQGAEDTQYF

j_gene: TRBJ1-1
len: 14
v_gene: TRBV5-5
CDR3aa: CASSFGRGNTEAFF

j_gene: TRBJ2-7
len: 11
v_gene: TRBV28
CDR3aa: CASSWSYEQYF

j_gene: TRBJ1-2
len: 15
v_gene: TRBV20-1
CDR3aa: CSAHRQGASNYGYTF